Given below is one T cell receptor beta chain in context. Its antigen remains unidentified. These data belong to a study of high-grade serous ovarian cancer treatment subgroups. Study-wide points: Repertoire analysis covered CDR3 alone, not CDR1 or CDR2. Different patients shared almost no repertoire; same-patient tumors shared about 0.11 to 0.85. Bulk tumor TCR sequencing gave no spatial information.

Profiled with immunoSEQ multiplex PCR; TCRdb holds only in-frame clones, not every one. The sample holds about 4,300 clones, roughly three quarters seen once. Trimming removed 1 base at V and 6 bases at J, with 7 bases between. Germline V CDR1 and CDR2: SEHNR, FQNEAQ (reference sequence). CDR3 size: 13 residues. Tumor tissue was taken before any definitive surgery or chemotherapy was given. V is TRBV7-9 and J is TRBJ1-5; no definite D call. The receptor was derived from a human donor with high-grade serous ovarian cancer. The sequenced material came from tumor tissue. CDR3 coding DNA: TGTGCCAGCAGCTTAGGGTTTGGTCAGCCCCAGCATTTT. Protein product: CASSLGFGQPQHF. The complete variable domain, with remaining parts taken from reference TRBV7-9 and TRBJ1-5, reads DTGVSQNPRHKITKRGQNVTFRCDPISEHNRLYWYRQTLGQGPEFLTYFQNEAQLEKSRLLSDRFSAERPKGSFSTLEIQRTEQGDSAMYLCASSLGFGQPQHFGDGTRLSIL.